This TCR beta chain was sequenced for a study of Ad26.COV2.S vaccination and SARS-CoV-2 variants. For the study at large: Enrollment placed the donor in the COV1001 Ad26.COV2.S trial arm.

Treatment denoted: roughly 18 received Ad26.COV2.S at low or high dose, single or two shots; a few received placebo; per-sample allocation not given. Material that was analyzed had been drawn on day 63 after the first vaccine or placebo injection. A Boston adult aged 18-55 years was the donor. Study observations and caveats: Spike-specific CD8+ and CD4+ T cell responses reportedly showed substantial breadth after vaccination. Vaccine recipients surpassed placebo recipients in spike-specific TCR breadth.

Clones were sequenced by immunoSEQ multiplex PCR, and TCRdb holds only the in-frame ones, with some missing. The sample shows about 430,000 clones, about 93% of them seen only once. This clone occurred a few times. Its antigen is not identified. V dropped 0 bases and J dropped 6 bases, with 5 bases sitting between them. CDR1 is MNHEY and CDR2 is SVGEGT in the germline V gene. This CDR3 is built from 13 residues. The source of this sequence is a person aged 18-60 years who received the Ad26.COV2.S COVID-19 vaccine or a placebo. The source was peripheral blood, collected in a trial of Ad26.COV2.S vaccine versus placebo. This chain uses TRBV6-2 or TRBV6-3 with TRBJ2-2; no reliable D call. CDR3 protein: CASSYSGSGELFF. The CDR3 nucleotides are TGTGCCAGCAGTTACTCGGGGTCCGGGGAGCTGTTTTTT.